A single sample is the source of the 3 T cell receptor beta chains below, sequenced in a study of early T cells in non-severe SARS-CoV-2 infection. TCRdb processed the 5' RACE reads anew with MiXCR; each CDR3 protein has one entry. The repertoire holds 45,000 to 75,000 distinct CDR3 sequences, with approximately 5.6% as singletons. The sequenced material came from whole blood. The receptors come from an adult who was a healthcare worker with PCR-confirmed SARS-CoV-2 infection or an uninfected control (not recorded which).

This clonotype came up many times. CDR3 protein: CASSPGTSGRAAGELFF. DNA of the CDR3: TGCGCCAGCAGCCCCGGGACTAGCGGGAGGGCCGCCGGGGAGCTGTTTTTT. The rearrangement links TRBV5-1 to TRBJ2-2, with 16 bases matching TRBD2. V dropped 4 bases and J dropped 6; count of bases not matched to a gene: 6. CDR1 is SGHRS and CDR2 is YFSETQ in the germline V gene. The CDR3 extends over 17 amino acids.

This clonotype was detected ten times or more. V gene TRBV14 combines with J gene TRBJ2-3; perhaps TRBD2 as D (5 bases). This CDR3 comprises 14 residues. V was clipped by 1 base and J by 7 bases, with 12 bases between them. Germline CDR1 is SGHDN and CDR2 is FVKESK. Here the CDR3 DNA reads TGTGCCAGCAGCCAAGTTACGGGGTTGCATACGCAGTATTTT. Residues: CASSQVTGLHTQYF.

This clonotype was recorded many times. V gene TRBV12-3 or TRBV12-4 combines with J gene TRBJ2-3, with 8 bases matching TRBD2. There are 12 residues in the CDR3. In nucleotides, the CDR3 is TGTGCTAGCGGGGTTGTGGCAGATACGCAGTATTTT. Encoded protein: CASGVVADTQYF.